These 13 T cell receptor beta chains were all obtained from the same sample, sequenced in a study of Ad26.COV2.S vaccination and SARS-CoV-2 variants. Regarding treatment: about 20 received Ad26.COV2.S at low or high dose, single or two shots; several received placebo; per-sample allocation not given. Material that was analyzed had been drawn on day 63 after the first vaccine or placebo injection. Sequencing was performed with immunoSEQ multiplex PCR; in TCRdb, only in-frame clones are kept and a portion is missing. The profile covers approximately 480,000 clones, with 87% appearing a single time and around 13% taken by the ten largest. The sample was peripheral blood, taken in a trial of Ad26.COV2.S vaccine versus placebo. Receptor source: a person aged 18-60 years who received the Ad26.COV2.S COVID-19 vaccine or a placebo.

CDR3 in DNA: TGCGCCAGCACCCCCACAGGCGCCGCGGGCAATCAGCCCCAGCATTTT. It codes for CASTPTGAAGNQPQHF. The J gene is TRBJ1-5, the V gene TRBV4-1, with D tentatively TRBD1 (5 bases). Germline assignment: CDR1 MGHRA and CDR2 YSYEKL. Trimming stripped 7 bases from V and 2 bases from J, with 18 bases between. The CDR3 length is 16 residues.

The count of this clone is one. The V gene is TRBV7-9, the J gene TRBJ2-3, with D maybe TRBD2 (5 bases). This CDR3 is 16 amino acids long. Trimming took 5 bases from V and 3 from J, leaving 18 bases between them. CDR1 is SEHNR and CDR2 is FQNEAQ in the germline V gene (reference sequence). The CDR3 DNA reads TGTGCCAGCAGCCTTCTTGCGGGTGGCGTTACAGATACGCAGTATTTT. This encodes CASSLLAGGVTDTQYF.

The chain has TRBV6-5 and TRBJ1-1; 9 positions agree with TRBD1. Trimming at V came to 6 bases and at J to 11 bases, leaving 7 bases not matched to a gene. The CDR3 has 12 residues. Per the germline V gene, CDR1 is MNHEY and CDR2 is SVGAGI. For the CDR3, the DNA is TGTGCCAGCAGGATGGGGACAGGGTTGGCTTTCTTT. This gives the protein CASRMGTGLAFF.

V usage is TRBV4-3 and J usage is TRBJ2-5; 8 nucleotides agree with TRBD2. J was trimmed by 1 base and V by 3 bases; bases with no gene match: 4. The CDR3 contains 15 residues. Germline V CDR1 and CDR2: LGHNA, YSLEER. The CDR3 sequence: CASSHDSGTQETQYF. The CDR3 DNA sequence: TGCGCCAGCAGCCACGATAGCGGGACCCAAGAGACCCAGTACTTC.

The chain carries TRBV7-9 and TRBJ2-3; D uncertain. This CDR3 comprises 11 residues. V lost 4 bases, J lost 5 bases, and 4 bases lay in between. Germline CDR1 reads SEHNR; CDR2 reads FQNEAQ (reference sequence). CDR3 sequence reads: CASSYIDTQYF. DNA for the CDR3: TGTGCCAGCAGCTATATAGATACGCAGTATTTT.

This sequence joins TRBV14 and TRBJ2-7; 9 bases line up with TRBD1. The V segment lost 4 bases and the J segment 2 bases; nucleotides outside the gene matches: 6. CDR1 and CDR2 (germline): SGHDN, FVKESK. CDR3 length: 15 amino acids. CDR3 bases: TGTGCCAGCAGCCGCCTGGGACAGGGAACCTACGAGCAGTACTTC. Amino acid sequence: CASSRLGQGTYEQYF.

This sequence joins TRBV28 and TRBJ1-1; D call uncertain. Per germline, CDR1 MDHEN and CDR2 SYDVKM. V was clipped by 3 bases and J by 0 bases, with 8 bases between them. The CDR3 totals 14 residues. This CDR3 reads CASSFRFLNTEAFF. The CDR3 DNA reads TGTGCCAGCAGTTTTCGATTTCTGAACACTGAAGCTTTCTTT.

The chain is built from TRBV2 and TRBJ1-3, with D possibly TRBD1 on 6 matching bases. Germline V lookup: CDR1 SNHLY, CDR2 FYNNEI. Trimming cost V 5 bases and J 8 bases, with 19 bases left between them. The CDR3 length is 15 residues. CDR3 region: CASSSRLQGADTIYF. The CDR3 region has the DNA TGTGCCAGCAGTTCGAGGCTACAGGGAGCGGACACCATATATTTT. Supplemented by reference TRBV2 and TRBJ1-3, the full variable domain reads EPEVTQTPSHQVTQMGQEVILRCVPISNHLYFYWYRQILGQKVEFLVSFYNNEISEKSEIFDDQFSVERPDGSNFTLKIRSTKLEDSAMYFCASSSRLQGADTIYFGEGSWLTVV.

The CDR3 DNA sequence: TGCGCCAGCAGCTGGGGCTTGGGAGCGGGAGGACCCAATGAGCAGTTCTTC. It translates to CASSWGLGAGGPNEQFF. The chain uses TRBV5-1 and TRBJ2-1; the match to TRBD2 covers 9 bases. With V trimmed by 3 bases and J by 6 bases, 13 bases remained unmatched. Germline CDR1 is SGHRS and CDR2 is YFSETQ. The CDR3 has 17 amino acids.

V and J are TRBV11-2 and TRBJ2-5, with 13 positions matching TRBD2. Germline V gene sequence: CDR1 SGHAT, CDR2 FQNNGV. The CDR3 has 16 residues. J was trimmed by 6 bases and V by 1 base; bases with no gene match: 5. The chain's CDR3 is CASSLGTSGSIQTQYF. The CDR3 DNA is TGTGCCAGCAGCTTAGGGACTAGCGGGAGTATACAGACCCAGTACTTC.

CDR3 loop: CATSDLGEQFF. The CDR3 DNA reads TGTGCCACCAGTGATCTTGGTGAGCAGTTCTTC. The rearrangement uses TRBV24-1 and TRBJ2-1; the D is unclear. V gave up 3 bases and J gave up 9 bases, with 5 bases separating them. Germline CDR1 KGHDR, CDR2 SFDVKD. This CDR3 spans 11 amino acids.

The chain is built from TRBV10-3 and TRBJ1-6; D remains unclear. The CDR3 is 15 amino acids. V shed 0 bases and J shed 9 bases, with 12 bases lying between them. Germline V gene data show CDR1 as ENHRY and CDR2 as SYGVKD. The CDR3 sequence: CAISESNNGLSPLHF. In nucleotides, the CDR3 is TGTGCCATCAGTGAGTCGAATAACGGTCTTTCACCCCTCCACTTT.

The chain combines TRBV19 with TRBJ2-6, with a possible D match to TRBD1 (6 bases). The CDR3 length is 16 residues. CDR1 and CDR2 from the germline V gene are LNHDA and SQIVND (reference sequence). V gave up 7 bases and J gave up 0 bases, with 13 bases separating them. CDR3 nucleotide sequence: TGTGCCAGTAAGAAAGGGGGAGTCTCTGGGGCCAACGTCCTGACTTTC. Protein: CASKKGGVSGANVLTF.